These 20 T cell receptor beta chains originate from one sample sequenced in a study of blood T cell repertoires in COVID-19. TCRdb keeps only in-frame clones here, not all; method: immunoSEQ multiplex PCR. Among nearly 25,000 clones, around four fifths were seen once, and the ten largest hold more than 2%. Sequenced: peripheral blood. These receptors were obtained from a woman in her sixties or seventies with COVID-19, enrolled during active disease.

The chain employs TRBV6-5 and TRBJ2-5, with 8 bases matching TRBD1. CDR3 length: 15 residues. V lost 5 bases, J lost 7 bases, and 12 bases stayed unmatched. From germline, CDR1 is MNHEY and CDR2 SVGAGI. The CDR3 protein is CASSRGGQGGRTQYF. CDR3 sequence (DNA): TGTGCCAGCAGTAGGGGCGGACAGGGTGGACGGACCCAGTACTTC.

The CDR3 region is CASSRESRSTEAFF. The CDR3 nucleotides read TGTGCCAGCAGCCGGGAGTCGCGGTCCACTGAAGCTTTCTTT. The chain combines TRBV7-8 with TRBJ1-1; D gene ambiguous. The CDR3 is made up of 14 amino acids. CDR1 SGHVS and CDR2 FQNEAQ come from the germline V gene. With 5 bases removed from V and 4 bases from J, the gap between germline ends came to 14 bases.

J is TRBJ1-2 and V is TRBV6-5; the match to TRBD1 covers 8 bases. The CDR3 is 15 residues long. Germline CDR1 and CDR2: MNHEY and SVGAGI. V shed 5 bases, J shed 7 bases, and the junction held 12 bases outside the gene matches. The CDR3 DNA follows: TGTGCCAGCAGTCCTCGGACAGGGCCCGCGTCTGGCTACACCTTC. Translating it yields CASSPRTGPASGYTF.

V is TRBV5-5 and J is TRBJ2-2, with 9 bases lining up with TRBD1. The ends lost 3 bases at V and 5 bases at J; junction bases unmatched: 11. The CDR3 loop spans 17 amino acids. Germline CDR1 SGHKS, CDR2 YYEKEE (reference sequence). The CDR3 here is CASSWVGTGRGTGELFF. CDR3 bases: TGTGCCAGCAGCTGGGTGGGGACAGGGAGAGGGACCGGGGAGCTGTTTTTT.

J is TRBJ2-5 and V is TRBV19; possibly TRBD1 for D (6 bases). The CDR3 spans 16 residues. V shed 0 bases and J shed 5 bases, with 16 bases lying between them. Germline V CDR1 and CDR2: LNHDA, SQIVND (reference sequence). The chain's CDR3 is CASSIEGSQGWETQYF. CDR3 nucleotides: TGTGCCAGTAGTATAGAGGGATCTCAGGGGTGGGAGACCCAGTACTTC.

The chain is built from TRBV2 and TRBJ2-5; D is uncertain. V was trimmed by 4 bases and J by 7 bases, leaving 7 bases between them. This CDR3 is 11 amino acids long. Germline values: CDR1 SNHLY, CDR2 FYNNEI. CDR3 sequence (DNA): TGTGCCAGCAGTGTCTCCGGGACCCAGTACTTC. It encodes CASSVSGTQYF.

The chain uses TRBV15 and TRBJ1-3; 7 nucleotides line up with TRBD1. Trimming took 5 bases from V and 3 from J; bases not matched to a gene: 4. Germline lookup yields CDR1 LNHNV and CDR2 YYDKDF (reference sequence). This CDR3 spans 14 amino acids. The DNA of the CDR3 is TGTGCCACCAGCGTCGACAGGGTTGGAAACACCATATATTTT. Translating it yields CATSVDRVGNTIYF.

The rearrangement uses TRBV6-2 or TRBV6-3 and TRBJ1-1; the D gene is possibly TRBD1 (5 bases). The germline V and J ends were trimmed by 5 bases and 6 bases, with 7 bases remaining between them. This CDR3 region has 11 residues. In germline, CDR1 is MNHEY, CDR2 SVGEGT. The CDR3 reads CASSQGPEAFF. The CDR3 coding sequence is TGTGCCAGCAGTCAGGGTCCTGAAGCTTTCTTT.

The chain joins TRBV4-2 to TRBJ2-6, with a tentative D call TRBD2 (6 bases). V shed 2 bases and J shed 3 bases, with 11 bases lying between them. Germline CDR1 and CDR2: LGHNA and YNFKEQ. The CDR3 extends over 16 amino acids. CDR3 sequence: CASSQIGGLGANVLTF. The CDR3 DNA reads TGTGCCAGCAGCCAAATCGGGGGACTTGGGGCCAACGTCCTGACTTTC.

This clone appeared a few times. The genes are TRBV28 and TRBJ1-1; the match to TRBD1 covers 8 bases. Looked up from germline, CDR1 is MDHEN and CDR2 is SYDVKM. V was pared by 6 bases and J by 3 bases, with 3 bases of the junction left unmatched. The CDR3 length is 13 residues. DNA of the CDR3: TGTGCCAGCAGATCAGGGGGCCACACTGAAGCTTTCTTT. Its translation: CASRSGGHTEAFF.

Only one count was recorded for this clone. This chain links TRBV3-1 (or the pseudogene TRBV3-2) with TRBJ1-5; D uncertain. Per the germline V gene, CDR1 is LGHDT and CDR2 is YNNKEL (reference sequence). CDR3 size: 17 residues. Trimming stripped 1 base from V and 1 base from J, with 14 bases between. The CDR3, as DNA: TGTGCCAGCAGCCAAGTCCGGGATGCCGGGAGCAATCAGCCCCAGCATTTT. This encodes CASSQVRDAGSNQPQHF.

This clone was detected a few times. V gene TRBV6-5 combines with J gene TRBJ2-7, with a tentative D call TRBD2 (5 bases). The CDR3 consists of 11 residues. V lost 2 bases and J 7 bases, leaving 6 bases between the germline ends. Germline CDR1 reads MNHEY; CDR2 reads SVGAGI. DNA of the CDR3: TGTGCCAGCAGTTACCGGGATGAGCAGTACTTC. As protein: CASSYRDEQYF.

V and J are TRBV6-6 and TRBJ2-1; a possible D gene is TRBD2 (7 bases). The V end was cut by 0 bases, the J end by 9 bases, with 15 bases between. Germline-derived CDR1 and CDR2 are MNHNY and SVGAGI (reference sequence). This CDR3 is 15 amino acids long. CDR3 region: CASSYSRGTTIEQFF. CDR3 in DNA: TGTGCCAGCAGTTACTCGAGGGGGACTACCATTGAGCAGTTCTTC.

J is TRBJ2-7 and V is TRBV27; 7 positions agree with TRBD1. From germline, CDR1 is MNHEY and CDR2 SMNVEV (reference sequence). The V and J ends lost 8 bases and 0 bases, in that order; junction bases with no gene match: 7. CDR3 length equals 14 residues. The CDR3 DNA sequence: TGTGCCAGCCCCGAGGGGGCTTGCTCCTACGAGCAGTACGTC. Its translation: CASPEGACSYEQYV.

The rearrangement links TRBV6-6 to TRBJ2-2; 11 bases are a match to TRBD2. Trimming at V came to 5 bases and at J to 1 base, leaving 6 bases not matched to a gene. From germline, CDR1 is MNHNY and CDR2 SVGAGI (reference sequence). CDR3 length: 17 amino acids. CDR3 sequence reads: CASSPATSGKNTGELFF. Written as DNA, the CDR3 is TGTGCCAGCAGTCCCGCGACTAGCGGGAAGAACACCGGGGAGCTGTTTTTT.

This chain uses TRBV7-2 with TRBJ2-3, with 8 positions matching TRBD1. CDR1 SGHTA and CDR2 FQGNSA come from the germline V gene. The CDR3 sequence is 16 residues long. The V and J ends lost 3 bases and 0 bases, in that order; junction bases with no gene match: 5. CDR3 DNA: TGTGCCAGCAGCTTCCAGGGGGCCTCTAGCACAGATACGCAGTATTTT. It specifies CASSFQGASSTDTQYF.

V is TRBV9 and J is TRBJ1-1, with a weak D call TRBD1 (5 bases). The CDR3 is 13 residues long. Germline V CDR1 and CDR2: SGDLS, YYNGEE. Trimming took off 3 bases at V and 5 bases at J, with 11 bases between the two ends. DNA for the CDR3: TGTGCCAGCAGCGGCCCAGGGTCAACTGAAGCTTTCTTT. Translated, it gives CASSGPGSTEAFF.

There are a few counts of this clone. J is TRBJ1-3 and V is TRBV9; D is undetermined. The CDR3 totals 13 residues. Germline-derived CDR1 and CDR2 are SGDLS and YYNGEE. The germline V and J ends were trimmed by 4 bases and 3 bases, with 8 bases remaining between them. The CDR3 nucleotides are TGTGCCAGCAGCCCCTTTGTTGGAAACACCATATATTTT. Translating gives CASSPFVGNTIYF.

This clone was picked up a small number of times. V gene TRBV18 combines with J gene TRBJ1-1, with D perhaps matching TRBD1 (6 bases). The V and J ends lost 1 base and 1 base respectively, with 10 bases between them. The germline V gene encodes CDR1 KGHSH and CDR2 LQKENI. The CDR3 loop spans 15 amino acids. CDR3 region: CASSPRQDSNTEAFF. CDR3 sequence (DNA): TGTGCCAGCTCACCACGACAGGACTCGAACACTGAAGCTTTCTTT. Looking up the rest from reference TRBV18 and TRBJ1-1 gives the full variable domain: NAGVMQNPRHLVRRRGQEARLRCSPMKGHSHVYWYRQLPEEGLKFMVYLQKENIIDESGMPKERFSAEFPKEGPSILRIQQVVRGDSAAYFCASSPRQDSNTEAFFGQGTRLTVV.

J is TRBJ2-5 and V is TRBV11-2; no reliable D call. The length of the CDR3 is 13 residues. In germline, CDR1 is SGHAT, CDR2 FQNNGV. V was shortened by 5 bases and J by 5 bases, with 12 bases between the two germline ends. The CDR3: CASSLVDGETQYF. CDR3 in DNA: TGTGCCAGCAGCCTGGTTGACGGGGAGACCCAGTACTTC.